Shown below are 29 T cell receptor beta chains from a single sample sequenced in a study of OX40 agonist ivuxolimab in advanced cancers. Data came from immunoSEQ multiplex PCR; TCRdb stores just in-frame clones and leaves some out. The sample contains approximately 46,000 clones, 88% of which appear only once. Material: CD4+ or CD8+ T cells sorted from blood, obtained in a trial of the OX40 agonist ivuxolimab. All receptors come from an adult with an advanced solid tumor such as melanoma, head and neck, liver or kidney cancer.

The genes are TRBV7-3 and TRBJ2-3; 7 bases fit TRBD2. The CDR3 extends over 15 amino acids. J lost 2 bases, V lost 2 bases, and 4 bases had no gene match. Germline V CDR1 and CDR2: SGHTA, FQGTGA. The CDR3 region has the DNA TGTGCCAGCAGCTTAGGGACTACCCACACAGATACGCAGTATTTT. Its protein is CASSLGTTHTDTQYF.

This chain uses TRBV29-1 with TRBJ1-2; D uncertain. V was trimmed by 1 base and J by 5 bases, leaving 11 bases between them. The germline gives CDR1 SQVTM, CDR2 ANQGSEA. The CDR3 sequence is 13 residues long. CDR3 protein: CSVEAGKGYGYTF. In DNA form, the CDR3 reads TGCAGCGTTGAAGCGGGGAAAGGTTATGGCTACACCTTC. Filled out from reference TRBV29-1 and TRBJ1-2, the complete variable domain reads SAVISQKPSRDICQRGTSLTIQCQVDSQVTMMFWYRQQPGQSLTLIATANQGSEATYESGFVIDKFPISRPNLTFSTLTVSNMSPEDSSIYLCSVEAGKGYGYTFGSGTRLTVV.

Many counts were recorded for this clone. This rearrangement joins TRBV10-3 to TRBJ1-6, with TRBD1 matching 11 bases. Germline loops: CDR1 ENHRY, CDR2 SYGVKD. The V gene end was trimmed by 6 bases and the J gene end by 8 bases; junction bases not matched to a gene: 6. This CDR3 region has 15 residues. CDR3 in amino acids: CAIRLDRGLDSPLHF. The CDR3, as DNA: TGTGCCATCAGGTTGGACAGGGGGCTCGATTCACCCCTCCACTTT.

CDR3 bases: TGCGCCAGCAGCCCCGGACAGGGGATAACCTATGGCTACACCTTC. Residues: CASSPGQGITYGYTF. V gene TRBV4-1 combines with J gene TRBJ1-2; 9 bases are shared with TRBD1. V trimming: 4 bases; J trimming: 4 bases; junction bases outside the gene matches: 7. The CDR3 runs 15 residues. CDR1 is MGHRA and CDR2 is YSYEKL in the germline V gene.

The chain carries TRBV29-1 and TRBJ2-3; 11 nucleotides agree with TRBD2. V shed 6 bases, J shed 2 bases, and the junction held 4 bases outside the gene matches. CDR3 length equals 14 residues. Germline V gene sequence: CDR1 SQVTM, CDR2 ANQGSEA. For the CDR3, the DNA is TGCAGCGTCATACTAGCGGGGGACACAGATACGCAGTATTTT. Encoded protein: CSVILAGDTDTQYF.

CDR3 sequence: CASSKAGGAQPMNTEAFF. The CDR3 DNA sequence: TGTGCCAGCAGCAAAGCTGGGGGGGCGCAGCCAATGAACACTGAAGCTTTCTTT. The V and J genes are TRBV21-1 and TRBJ1-1. TRBV21-1 is an annotated pseudogene. CDR3 size: 18 residues.

The J gene is TRBJ1-1, the V gene TRBV29-1; D call uncertain. Trimming stripped 8 bases from V and 5 bases from J, with 12 bases between. CDR3 length: 11 residues. The germline V gene has CDR1 SQVTM and CDR2 ANQGSEA. The CDR3 is CSIPSGTEAFF. CDR3 in DNA: TGCAGCATCCCCTCAGGAACTGAAGCTTTCTTT. The complete variable domain, with remaining parts taken from reference TRBV29-1 and TRBJ1-1, reads SAVISQKPSRDICQRGTSLTIQCQVDSQVTMMFWYRQQPGQSLTLIATANQGSEATYESGFVIDKFPISRPNLTFSTLTVSNMSPEDSSIYLCSIPSGTEAFFGQGTRLTVV.

The chain is built from TRBV6-5 and TRBJ2-1; the D gene is possibly TRBD1 (6 bases). Germline loops: CDR1 MNHEY, CDR2 SVGAGI. There are 12 residues in the CDR3. V gave up 6 bases and J gave up 6 bases, with 9 bases separating them. In DNA, the CDR3 is TGTGCCAGCAGCCAAGGGGGCAATGAGCAGTTCTTC. This codes for CASSQGGNEQFF.

The rearrangement joins TRBV5-4 to TRBJ1-1; no clear D. V dropped 4 bases and J dropped 4 bases, with 14 bases sitting between them. Looked up from germline, CDR1 is SGHNT and CDR2 is YYREEE (reference sequence). This CDR3 is built from 14 residues. CDR3 bases: TGTGCCAGCAGCATGACGGTGGCGGGCACTGAAGCTTTCTTT. Amino acids: CASSMTVAGTEAFF.

This chain connects TRBV14 to TRBJ1-1, with D unclear. Germline lookup yields CDR1 SGHDN and CDR2 FVKESK. The CDR3 contains 13 residues. Deletions cut 4 bases from V and 7 bases from J, with 13 bases between. The CDR3 nucleotides are TGTGCCAGCAGCCTTCTCGCTCGAGATGAAGCTTTCTTT. Translation gives CASSLLARDEAFF.

The chain is built from TRBV27 and TRBJ1-1; maybe TRBD1 (5 bases). The CDR3 has 13 residues. Germline loops: CDR1 MNHEY, CDR2 SMNVEV (reference sequence). With 6 bases removed from V and 1 base from J, the gap between germline ends came to 9 bases. The CDR3 sequence is CASSPTGNTEAFF. The CDR3 DNA sequence: TGTGCCAGCAGCCCCACAGGGAACACTGAAGCTTTCTTT.

The chain links TRBV9 to TRBJ1-6, with D perhaps TRBD1 (6 bases). The CDR3 covers 14 residues. V was shortened by 3 bases and J by 14 bases, with 18 bases between the two germline ends. The germline CDR1 and CDR2 sequences are SGDLS and YYNGEE. The CDR3 reads CASSAAVQGKSLHF. CDR3 bases: TGTGCCAGCAGCGCCGCTGTACAGGGTAAATCCCTCCACTTT. Using reference TRBV9 and TRBJ1-6 for the parts outside the CDR3, the full variable domain is DSGVTQTPKHLITATGQRVTLRCSPRSGDLSVYWYQQSLDQGLQFLIQYYNGEERAKGNILERFSAQQFPDLHSELNLSSLELGDSALYFCASSAAVQGKSLHFGNGTRLTVT.

By sample share, this clone is medium-sized (0.01 to 0.1%). The chain's CDR3 is CASSASTVSSGELFF. The CDR3 DNA sequence: TGTGCCAGCAGCGCCTCGACAGTCTCTAGCGGGGAGCTGTTTTTT. V usage is TRBV7-9 and J usage is TRBJ2-2; the D gene is possibly TRBD1 (5 bases). Germline V lookup: CDR1 SEHNR, CDR2 FQNEAQ (reference sequence). Trimming pared 5 bases from V and 7 bases from J, leaving 17 bases between. The CDR3 is 15 amino acids.

The chain uses TRBV7-9 and TRBJ2-2; D is possibly TRBD1 (6 bases). This CDR3 is 15 amino acids long. Germline lookup yields CDR1 SEHNR and CDR2 FQNEAQ (reference sequence). Trimming shortened V by 7 bases and J by 6 bases, and 18 bases separated the two germline ends. Written as DNA, the CDR3 is TGTGCCAGCATCCTTTGGTCCAGGGGTCCCGGGGAGCTGTTTTTT. This translates into CASILWSRGPGELFF.

This clone showed up just once. The rearrangement links TRBV12-5 to TRBJ2-7; D ambiguous. Germline V gene data show CDR1 as LGHNT and CDR2 as FRNRAP. The CDR3 sequence is 20 residues long. V dropped 1 base and J dropped 4 bases, with 29 bases sitting between them. The CDR3 nucleotides are TGTGCTAGTGGTTTGGACCTGACCGAACCCGTTTGGCTGAAACAATACGAGCAGTACGTC. This encodes CASGLDLTEPVWLKQYEQYV.

V usage is TRBV28 and J usage is TRBJ1-1; D uncertain. Germline CDR1 and CDR2: MDHEN and SYDVKM. Trimming removed 8 bases at V and 0 bases at J, with 10 bases between. This CDR3 spans 13 amino acids. The DNA of the CDR3 is TGTGCCAGCCATCTTCTCATGAACACTGAAGCTTTCTTT. It encodes CASHLLMNTEAFF.

CDR3 coding DNA: TGTGCCAGCAGCTCATCCGGGACAGGGGGCTACAATGAGCAGTTCTTC. Its protein product is CASSSSGTGGYNEQFF. The chain has TRBV9 and TRBJ2-1; 11 positions agree with TRBD1. Germline CDR1 reads SGDLS; CDR2 reads YYNGEE. CDR3 length equals 16 residues. V shed 4 bases, J shed 3 bases, and the junction held 6 bases outside the gene matches.

The chain couples TRBV18 to TRBJ2-3, with 10 bases identical to TRBD2. CDR3 length equals 18 residues. Per germline, CDR1 KGHSH and CDR2 LQKENI. V shed 3 bases, J shed 2 bases, and the junction held 11 bases outside the gene matches. CDR3 protein: CASSPGPDSGGPTDTQYF. The CDR3 nucleotides read TGTGCCAGCTCACCCGGGCCAGATAGCGGGGGGCCCACAGATACGCAGTATTTT.

The rearrangement links TRBV7-9 to TRBJ1-3; possible D gene TRBD1, 5 bases. Trimming pared 1 base from V and 0 bases from J, leaving 13 bases between. CDR1 is SEHNR and CDR2 is FQNEAQ in the germline V gene (reference sequence). This CDR3 is 17 amino acids long. The CDR3 DNA sequence: TGTGCCAGCAGCTTAGGACAGATTGATTACTCTGGAAACACCATATATTTT. Its translation is CASSLGQIDYSGNTIYF.

The J gene is TRBJ2-7, the V gene TRBV6-5; TRBD1 agrees at 7 bases. CDR3 length: 15 residues. The V gene end was trimmed by 6 bases and the J gene end by 1 base; junction bases not matched to a gene: 9. Germline CDR1 MNHEY, CDR2 SVGAGI. The CDR3 DNA reads TGTGCCAGCAGCCCCAGGGACAGTTCTTCCTACGAGCAGTACTTC. Its protein is CASSPRDSSSYEQYF.

DNA for the CDR3: TGTGCCAGCAACGTAGCGGGGGGGCACAATGAGCAGTTCTTC. Protein sequence: CASNVAGGHNEQFF. The chain is built from TRBV7-6 and TRBJ2-1; 11 bases match TRBD2. This CDR3 is 14 amino acids long. CDR1 and CDR2 (germline): SGHVS, FNYEAQ. V was clipped by 7 bases and J by 5 bases; unmatched bases: 4. Drawing the rest from reference TRBV7-6 and TRBJ2-1, the complete variable domain is GAGVSQSPRYKVTKRGQDVALRCDPISGHVSLYWYRQALGQGPEFLTYFNYEAQQDKSGLPNDRFSAERPEGSISTLTIQRTEQRDSAMYRCASNVAGGHNEQFFGPGTRLTVL.

This chain connects TRBV19 to TRBJ2-7; maybe TRBD1 (6 bases). Between the trimmed V and J ends, which lost 4 bases and 3 bases, there was a span of 10 bases. Germline CDR1 and CDR2: LNHDA and SQIVND (reference sequence). This CDR3 has 13 residues. The CDR3 here is CASSTDSFYEQYF. CDR3 nucleotide sequence: TGTGCCAGTAGTACGGACAGCTTCTACGAGCAGTACTTC.

This clone was seen repeatedly, ten times or more. This chain uses TRBV6-5 with TRBJ2-6; 7 nucleotides align to TRBD1. Germline V gene sequence: CDR1 MNHEY, CDR2 SVGAGI. With 0 bases clipped from V and 2 bases from J, the junction kept 1 base outside the gene matches. The CDR3 length is 16 residues. In DNA, the CDR3 is TGTGCCAGCAGTTACTCAGGGGGCGCTGGGGCCAACGTCCTGACTTTC. It specifies CASSYSGGAGANVLTF.

The chain joins TRBV10-3 to TRBJ1-4; 7 bases align to TRBD1. V trimming: 5 bases; J trimming: 6 bases; junction bases outside the gene matches: 3. From germline, CDR1 is ENHRY and CDR2 SYGVKD. There are 13 residues in the CDR3. CDR3 loop: CAISPDRDEKLFF. CDR3 nucleotides: TGTGCCATCAGTCCCGACAGGGATGAAAAACTGTTTTTT.

The CDR3 spells CASSPGAVYSNQPQHF. The CDR3 coding sequence is TGTGCCAGCAGCCCTGGGGCAGTTTATAGCAATCAGCCCCAGCATTTT. This chain joins TRBV28 and TRBJ1-5; D is perhaps TRBD1 (5 bases). Germline-derived CDR1 and CDR2 are MDHEN and SYDVKM. This CDR3 has 16 residues. V was cut by 6 bases and J by 0 bases, with 15 bases left in between. Supplemented by reference TRBV28 and TRBJ1-5, the full variable domain reads DVKVTQSSRYLVKRTGEKVFLECVQDMDHENMFWYRQDPGLGLRLIYFSYDVKMKEKGDIPEGYSVSREKKERFSLILESASTNQTSMYLCASSPGAVYSNQPQHFGDGTRLSIL.

This chain connects TRBV6-6 to TRBJ1-2, with a weak D call TRBD1 (5 bases). This CDR3 comprises 13 residues. Germline V gene sequence: CDR1 MNHNY, CDR2 SVGAGI (reference sequence). Trimming cost V 2 bases and J 8 bases, with 12 bases left between them. CDR3 sequence: CASSYGQGGGYTF. CDR3 coding DNA: TGTGCCAGCAGTTACGGGCAGGGAGGAGGCTACACCTTC.

This chain joins TRBV5-4 and TRBJ1-1; 7 nucleotides align to TRBD1. CDR1 and CDR2 from the germline V gene are SGHNT and YYREEE (reference sequence). The junction had 9 bases not matched to a gene; V was cut back by 4 bases and J by 0 bases. The CDR3 runs 16 residues. CDR3 region: CASSQDPGQMNTEAFF. CDR3 sequence (DNA): TGTGCCAGCAGCCAGGATCCGGGACAGATGAACACTGAAGCTTTCTTT. Supplemented by reference TRBV5-4 and TRBJ1-1, the full variable domain reads ETGVTQSPTHLIKTRGQQVTLRCSSQSGHNTVSWYQQALGQGPQFIFQYYREEENGRGNFPPRFSGLQFPNYSSELNVNALELDDSALYLCASSQDPGQMNTEAFFGQGTRLTVV.

This clone has only a few counts. This chain connects TRBV10-1 to TRBJ1-5; no clear D gene. V gave up 3 bases and J gave up 6 bases, with 9 bases separating them. The CDR3 has 13 amino acids. Germline V gene sequence: CDR1 WNHNN, CDR2 SYGVQD (reference sequence). The CDR3 nucleotides read TGCGCCAGCAGTGACGGTATGAGTCAGCCCCAGCATTTT. It encodes CASSDGMSQPQHF.

The chain uses TRBV5-1 and TRBJ2-2; D is undetermined. From germline, CDR1 is SGHRS and CDR2 YFSETQ. The CDR3 spans 18 residues. V dropped 2 bases and J dropped 3 bases, with 20 bases sitting between them. CDR3 in DNA: TGCGCCAGCAGCTTTGGCCCCCGGCCCCGCGAGGACACCGGGGAGCTGTTTTTT. It specifies CASSFGPRPREDTGELFF.